One and the same sample provided the 25 T cell receptor beta chains below, sequenced in a study of blood T cell repertoires in COVID-19. TCRdb keeps only in-frame clones here, not all; method: immunoSEQ multiplex PCR. The repertoire holds tens of thousands of clones, with about nine tenths as singletons. Sequencing was done on a sample of peripheral blood. These receptors originate from an older woman with active COVID-19.

CDR3 amino acids: CASSRTGARNEQFF. In DNA form, the CDR3 reads TGTGCCAGCAGCCGGACAGGGGCTAGGAATGAGCAGTTCTTC. The chain links TRBV11-2 to TRBJ2-1; 9 nucleotides align to TRBD1. In germline, CDR1 is SGHAT, CDR2 FQNNGV. Trimming cost V 5 bases and J 7 bases; bases outside gene matches: 6. This CDR3 is 14 amino acids long.

The CDR3 sequence is CASSIVGSLYEQYF. The CDR3 region has the DNA TGTGCCAGTAGTATAGTGGGCAGCCTCTACGAGCAGTACTTC. The chain is built from TRBV19 and TRBJ2-7; D unclear. Trimming took off 1 base at V and 3 bases at J, with 10 bases between the two ends. There are 14 residues in the CDR3. Germline V CDR1 and CDR2: LNHDA, SQIVND (reference sequence).

The chain links TRBV10-3 to TRBJ2-3; 14 nucleotides match TRBD2. The germline gives CDR1 ENHRY, CDR2 SYGVKD. V shed 4 bases and J 5 bases; nucleotides not matched to a gene: 5. The CDR3 extends over 16 amino acids. The CDR3 spells CAISGLAGGQGDTQYF. As DNA, the CDR3 is TGTGCCATCAGTGGACTAGCGGGGGGGCAGGGAGATACGCAGTATTTT.

As regards this clone: A read error may account for a junction end that differs from germline. The chain couples TRBV2 to TRBJ1-6; D is undetermined. CDR1 SNHLY and CDR2 FYNNEI come from the germline V gene. This CDR3 comprises 15 residues. The CDR3 nucleotides read TGTGCCAGCAGTGAGCCAGGACTGATTAATTCGCCCCTCCACTTT. Its translation: CASSEPGLINSPLHF.

The CDR3 DNA sequence: TGCGCCAGCAGCTTGGCGAGAGGGATGGGGTATGGCTACACCTTC. Translation: CASSLARGMGYGYTF. The chain has TRBV5-1 and TRBJ1-2, with unresolved D. The CDR3 runs to 15 residues. Germline CDR1 reads SGHRS; CDR2 reads YFSETQ. V gave up 0 bases and J gave up 5 bases, with 14 bases separating them.

The chain is built from TRBV27 and TRBJ1-6, with a weak D call TRBD1 (5 bases). Per the germline V gene, CDR1 is MNHEY and CDR2 is SMNVEV (reference sequence). CDR3 length: 15 amino acids. V was trimmed by 3 bases and J by 1 base, leaving 7 bases between them. The CDR3 DNA reads TGTGCCAGCAGTTTCAGGGTGTCCTATAATTCACCCCTCCACTTT. It encodes CASSFRVSYNSPLHF.

This chain uses TRBV4-3 with TRBJ2-1; 7 bases align to TRBD2. Germline CDR1 is LGHNA and CDR2 is YSLEER. V dropped 1 base and J dropped 5; count of bases not matched to a gene: 5. This CDR3 is 15 amino acids long. This chain's CDR3 is CASSQVRDYDNEQFF. CDR3 in DNA: TGCGCCAGCAGCCAAGTCCGGGACTACGACAATGAGCAGTTCTTC.

This rearrangement joins TRBV9 to TRBJ2-4, with 8 bases that match TRBD2. The CDR3 covers 15 residues. J was trimmed by 7 bases and V by 4 bases; bases with no gene match: 10. CDR1 SGDLS and CDR2 YYNGEE come from the germline V gene. This CDR3 is CASSPTGGAGNIQYF. In DNA, the CDR3 is TGTGCCAGCAGCCCAACGGGGGGGGCCGGGAACATTCAGTACTTC.

CDR3 nucleotides: TGTGCCAGTAGTATATTGGGACTCGGCGACAATGAGCAGTTCTTC. Encoded protein: CASSILGLGDNEQFF. The chain employs TRBV19 and TRBJ2-1; D perhaps matches TRBD2 (6 bases). This CDR3 has 15 residues. Trimming shortened V by 2 bases and J by 5 bases, and 13 bases separated the two germline ends. Germline values: CDR1 LNHDA, CDR2 SQIVND (reference sequence). The full variable domain, rest sourced from reference TRBV19 and TRBJ2-1, is DGGITQSPKYLFRKEGQNVTLSCEQNLNHDAMYWYRQDPGQGLRLIYYSQIVNDFQKGDIAEGYSVSREKKESFPLTVTSAQKNPTAFYLCASSILGLGDNEQFFGPGTRLTVL.

The chain links TRBV7-9 to TRBJ2-2, with 7 bases that match TRBD2. CDR1 is SEHNR, CDR2 FQNEAQ, per germline (reference sequence). The CDR3 is made up of 13 amino acids. J was trimmed by 3 bases and V by 5 bases; bases with no gene match: 0. The CDR3 nucleotides read TGTGCCAGCAGCGCGGGGGACACCGGGGAGCTGTTTTTT. Protein product: CASSAGDTGELFF. Variable domain in full (rest from reference TRBV7-9 and TRBJ2-2): DTGVSQNPRHKITKRGQNVTFRCDPISEHNRLYWYRQTLGQGPEFLTYFQNEAQLEKSRLLSDRFSAERPKGSFSTLEIQRTEQGDSAMYLCASSAGDTGELFFGEGSRLTVL.

The J gene is TRBJ1-1, the V gene TRBV6-5, with D tentatively TRBD1 (5 bases). CDR3 length equals 16 residues. CDR1 and CDR2 (germline): MNHEY, SVGAGI. V lost 1 base and J 1 base, leaving 13 bases between the germline ends. The CDR3 here is CASSYWQGVRNTEAFF. In DNA, the CDR3 is TGTGCCAGCAGTTACTGGCAGGGTGTGAGGAACACTGAAGCTTTCTTT.

A single count supports this clone. The rearrangement links TRBV3-1 (or the pseudogene TRBV3-2) to TRBJ1-6, with D perhaps matching TRBD1 (6 bases). CDR1 and CDR2 (germline): LGHDT, YNNKEL (reference sequence). The CDR3 spans 13 residues. V was trimmed by 8 bases and J by 4 bases, leaving 9 bases between them. The CDR3 loop reads CASRDIYNSPLHF. The DNA for the CDR3 is TGTGCCAGCCGGGACATATATAATTCACCCCTCCACTTT.

The V and J genes are TRBV9 and TRBJ2-3, with 7 positions matching TRBD1. The CDR3 extends over 15 amino acids. V lost 0 bases and J lost 3; bases outside the gene matches: 4. CDR1 and CDR2 from the germline V gene are SGDLS and YYNGEE. This CDR3 is CASSVGQGVTDTQYF. The CDR3 DNA reads as TGTGCCAGCAGCGTAGGTCAGGGGGTTACAGATACGCAGTATTTT. The complete variable domain, with remaining parts taken from reference TRBV9 and TRBJ2-3, reads DSGVTQTPKHLITATGQRVTLRCSPRSGDLSVYWYQQSLDQGLQFLIQYYNGEERAKGNILERFSAQQFPDLHSELNLSSLELGDSALYFCASSVGQGVTDTQYFGPGTRLTVL.

This clone occurred once. The chain links TRBV11-2 to TRBJ2-5, with D uncertain. The germline gives CDR1 SGHAT, CDR2 FQNNGV. The CDR3 has 13 residues. V was clipped by 0 bases and J by 5 bases, with 7 bases between them. The CDR3 DNA follows: TGTGCCAGCAGCTTAGATTTCGGGGAGACCCAGTACTTC. This codes for CASSLDFGETQYF.

The chain carries TRBV5-1 and TRBJ1-1; D is ambiguous. V lost 6 bases and J lost 5, with 17 bases in between. Germline V lookup: CDR1 SGHRS, CDR2 YFSETQ. The CDR3 extends over 14 amino acids. The CDR3, as DNA: TGCGCCAGCACGTTGGCAGCGAGAGGGACTGAAGCTTTCTTT. It is translated as CASTLAARGTEAFF.

The chain couples TRBV19 to TRBJ2-5, with 7 bases identical to TRBD1. The CDR3 consists of 13 residues. The V segment lost 6 bases and the J segment 5 bases; nucleotides outside the gene matches: 6. From germline, CDR1 is LNHDA and CDR2 SQIVND (reference sequence). The CDR3 loop reads CASRRTGLETQYF. CDR3 bases: TGTGCCAGTAGGAGGACAGGACTGGAGACCCAGTACTTC.

V is TRBV6-1 and J is TRBJ1-4; TRBD1 agrees at 7 bases. The CDR3 spans 16 residues. Germline loops: CDR1 MNHNS, CDR2 SASEGT. J gave up 6 bases and V 0 bases, and 7 bases lay outside the gene matches. The CDR3 coding sequence is TGTGCCAGCAGTGAAGCCCTCGGGACAGCCTATGAAAAACTGTTTTTT. Residues: CASSEALGTAYEKLFF.

The chain joins TRBV2 to TRBJ2-1; TRBD2 matches at 9 bases. Trimming removed 8 bases from V and 11 bases from J; junction bases left unmatched: 13. The CDR3 contains 14 residues. Germline assignment: CDR1 SNHLY and CDR2 FYNNEI. CDR3 residues: CASEKGLAGQQQFF. The CDR3 DNA is TGTGCCAGCGAGAAGGGGCTAGCGGGGCAGCAGCAGTTCTTC.

This rearrangement joins TRBV12-5 to TRBJ2-1; no clear D. Germline CDR1 is LGHNT and CDR2 is FRNRAP. Between the trimmed V and J ends, which lost 6 bases and 0 bases, there was a span of 18 bases. CDR3 length: 17 residues. CDR3 bases: TGTGCTAGTGGCTCGCTGACTCACACGAGCTCCTACAATGAGCAGTTCTTC. Translation: CASGSLTHTSSYNEQFF.

This clone appeared a single time. The chain employs TRBV6-1 and TRBJ1-6; TRBD1 aligns across 9 bases. Trimming cost V 3 bases and J 9 bases; bases outside gene matches: 6. The CDR3 sequence is 15 residues long. The germline V gene encodes CDR1 MNHNS and CDR2 SASEGT. The CDR3, as DNA: TGTGCCAGCAGTGAGGGGGACAGGGTCTCTTCACCCCTCCACTTT. Translated, it gives CASSEGDRVSSPLHF.

This clone has only one observation. The CDR3 loop is CASSAYRGSSPLHF. CDR3 nucleotide sequence: TGTGCCAGCAGCGCATACAGGGGAAGTTCACCCCTCCACTTT. The chain links TRBV5-6 to TRBJ1-6, with 7 bases aligning to TRBD1. This CDR3 is built from 14 residues. CDR1 SGHDT and CDR2 YYEEEE come from the germline V gene. Trimming took 4 bases from V and 9 from J; bases not matched to a gene: 7.

The chain uses TRBV18 and TRBJ1-2, with D possibly being TRBD1 (5 bases). V gave up 3 bases and J gave up 6 bases, with 14 bases separating them. Per the germline V gene, CDR1 is KGHSH and CDR2 is LQKENI. The CDR3 has 14 residues. This chain's CDR3 is CASSPVGESNGYTF. Written as DNA, the CDR3 is TGTGCCAGCTCACCCGTAGGGGAATCGAATGGCTACACCTTC.

CDR3 nucleotides: TGCGCCAGCAGCTCACAGGGGACTAATGAAAAACTGTTTTTT. Translating it yields CASSSQGTNEKLFF. This chain links TRBV5-1 with TRBJ1-4; TRBD1 aligns across 7 bases. Trimming at V came to 3 bases and at J to 2 bases, leaving 1 base not matched to a gene. In germline, CDR1 is SGHRS, CDR2 YFSETQ. This CDR3 region has 14 residues. Based on the CDR3 plus reference TRBV5-1 and TRBJ1-4, the full variable domain is KAGVTQTPRYLIKTRGQQVTLSCSPISGHRSVSWYQQTPGQGLQFLFEYFSETQRNKGNFPGRFSGRQFSNSRSEMNVSTLELGDSALYLCASSSQGTNEKLFFGSGTQLSVL.

V gene TRBV19 combines with J gene TRBJ1-2; D is undetermined. The length of the CDR3 is 14 residues. From germline, CDR1 is LNHDA and CDR2 SQIVND (reference sequence). V was pared by 5 bases and J by 1 base, with 11 bases between. The CDR3 sequence: CASSAPGGNYGYTF. The CDR3 nucleotides read TGTGCCAGTAGTGCCCCGGGAGGTAACTATGGCTACACCTTC.

The chain is built from TRBV5-4 and TRBJ1-1; D gene ambiguous. CDR1 is SGHNT and CDR2 is YYREEE in the germline V gene (reference sequence). The CDR3 runs 13 residues. Between the trimmed V and J ends, which lost 4 bases and 1 base, there was a span of 8 bases. For the CDR3, the DNA is TGTGCCAGCAGCCAAGAAGCGAACACTGAAGCTTTCTTT. This sequence encodes CASSQEANTEAFF.